The text below deals with one T cell receptor beta chain. What antigen it recognizes has not been identified. Per-base quality was not reported, and no clone a single base away is much larger than it. TCR CDR3 regions were amplified from genomic DNA by multiplex PCR using the deep immunoSEQ assay. For each cell subset, the extracted genomic DNA was distributed evenly across all wells of several immunoSEQ 96-well plates, and each plate served as one replicate. Each replicate PCR for sorted subsets received around 200 ng genomic DNA, equal to tens of thousands of T cell genomes. The purified libraries were quantified using a Qubit 3.0 fluorometer, sized with a Bioanalyzer 2100, and then quantified again using the KAPA Library Quantification kit. Every immunoSEQ 96-well plate was sequenced on a separate single-read 150-cycle Illumina NextSeq 550 flow cell. On the study's bioinformatics: Because the immunoSEQ output held only junctional sequences and lacked quality scores, the filtering could not match the filtering applied to full-length reads. Sequences were annotated with PyIR, a Python wrapper for IgBLAST v1.9, and V/J genes and CDR3 were assigned using IMGT germline references. Reads were removed for weak V/J assignments (E-value above 1e-6), missing CDR3, stop codons, out-of-frame junctions, or ambiguous translated residues. A V3J clonotype was defined by an identical inferred V gene, J gene, and CDR3 amino acid sequence. Percentage overlap between repertoires was calculated by dividing the number of shared unique clonotypes by the size of the smaller repertoire. Repertoire richness was assessed with RTK rarefaction, the Chao1 estimator, and Recon v2.1 estimates of unobserved clonotypes. Generation probabilities for all TCRbeta clonotypes obtained by the gDNA method from a handful of donors were computed using OLGA. Not all clones reach the TCRdb copy of this immuneACCESS table, which keeps in-frame sequences only. Checked studies attribute under half of the gap to unresolved V genes and leave the rest unexplained. V, J and clone size reflect that table, while D and trimming were determined from the DNA. The table for this sample lists some 2,100,000 clones; around 95% of them were counted only once. The ten largest clones add up to 0.13% of the sample.

Via the germline V gene, CDR1 is SGDLS and CDR2 YYNGEE. V is shortened by 0 bases, J by 4 bases, and the region joining them spans 8 bases. The CDR3 holds 15 amino acids from the cysteine to the phenylalanine. Kept here is only the CDR3 DNA, which spans 45 bases and is read in frame from base 1. The sample belongs to a study of shared clonotypes between healthy human individuals (dated by TCRdb to between 2020 and 2021). About the study as a whole: Three men and two women, aged 18 to 49 years, made up the cohort. Leukapheresis yielded between about 0.9 and 10 billion PBMCs per donor. Different laboratories and diverse techniques were used to prepare libraries and sequence TCR repertoires, to increase sequencing depth and limit assay-specific biases. Blood TCR repertoires of roughly five healthy adults were deeply sequenced to estimate repertoire size and the extent of clonotype sharing between individuals. For each donor, three plates each were used for CD4 naive and CD4 memory, two plates were used for CD8 naive, and one plate was used for CD8 memory.

Paper-wide results and their limitations: Higher generation probabilities were observed for clonotypes shared by all four sorted-subset donors than for non-shared clonotypes. Roughly 5.2% of naive CD4, 3% to 4% of naive CD8, about 2.5% of memory CD4, and 0.4% of memory CD8 clonotypes were shared across a few donors. The small number of donors limited the genetic and exposure-history diversity represented. Pairwise subsampling indicated that sequencing depth was expected to affect the degree of clonotype sharing among donors. Naive subsets generally had larger estimated clonotype richness than memory subsets did. Sampling was limited to blood, and TCR repertoires in tissue likely differ from TCR repertoires in blood. Incomplete sequencing was indicated by rarefaction of sorted-subset datasets, despite the large sequencing depth.

The donors were healthy, HIV-negative adults who had no recently reported acute infections or vaccinations. All donors were Caucasian adults living in Nashville, Tennessee, USA. CD4+ T cells were enriched by magnetic negative selection, after which naive cells were positively selected on CD45RA and the negative fraction was taken as the memory subset. After blood collection by leukapheresis, PBMCs were isolated using Ficoll-Histopaque density gradient centrifugation and then cryopreserved in the vapor phase of liquid nitrogen. Purity and quantity of every magnetically sorted T cell population were checked by analytical flow cytometry. From each sorted fraction, genomic DNA was isolated and quantified by UV absorbance on a Nanodrop 2000c.

Sequenced material: naive CD4+ T cells sorted from blood. This sample's cell subset or site label indicates: CD45RA+ positively selected. This clonotype was obtained from a man between 18 and 29 years old in good health. The rearranged chain carries TRBV9 and TRBJ1-6; TRBD1 is a weak D gene call, 6 bases matching. Read as DNA, the sequence is TGTGCCAGCAGCGTAGCTACAGGGTATAATTCACCCCTCCACTTT. Translated, it gives CASSVATGYNSPLHF.